The 24 T cell receptor beta chains reported below all come from one sample, sequenced in a study of T cells in Graves' hyperthyroidism and ophthalmopathy. There were TCR beta CDR3 regions amplified from RNA transcripts. When the TCR CDR3 underwent first-round RT-PCR, the HTBI primer set was used. TCRdb ran MiXCR on the multiplex PCR reads and lists one entry per CDR3 protein. The sample includes approximately 520,000 distinct CDR3 sequences, around 22% seen only once; the top ten take around 11%. The material sequenced was blood. The receptor source for this set is a woman under 40 with Graves' ophthalmopathy.

V and J are TRBV27 and TRBJ2-3, with a tentative D call TRBD1 (5 bases). Germline CDR1 MNHEY, CDR2 SMNVEV (reference sequence). The CDR3 contains 15 residues. V lost 7 bases and J 4 bases, leaving 18 bases between the germline ends. The CDR3: CASTHTGNTADTQYF. CDR3 nucleotides: TGTGCCAGCACCCACACAGGCAATACGGCAGATACGCAGTATTTT.

This clonotype has at least ten counts. The rearrangement joins TRBV20-1 to TRBJ1-5, with 9 bases identical to TRBD1. The germline CDR1 and CDR2 sequences are DFQATT and SNEGSKA (reference sequence). The CDR3 runs 15 residues. V dropped 6 bases and J dropped 2; count of bases not matched to a gene: 8. The CDR3 coding sequence is TGCAGTGCACCGGACAGGGGAACCCGCAATCAGCCCCAGCATTTT. Protein sequence: CSAPDRGTRNQPQHF.

In this sample, this clonotype turned up many times. CDR3 region: CASRLTFTEAFF. The CDR3 DNA is TGTGCCAGCCGTCTGACCTTCACTGAAGCTTTCTTT. The chain recombines TRBV6-1 with TRBJ1-1; no reliable D call. From germline, CDR1 is MNHNS and CDR2 SASEGT. The V end was cut by 8 bases, the J end by 4 bases, with 11 bases between. The CDR3 consists of 12 residues.

This clonotype has a count of ten or more. The chain uses TRBV11-2 and TRBJ1-1; D ambiguous. CDR3 length: 15 amino acids. V lost 1 base, J lost 4 bases, and 13 bases lay in between. Germline CDR1 SGHAT, CDR2 FQNNGV. This chain's CDR3 is CASSLGRPSGTEAFF. CDR3 sequence (DNA): TGTGCCAGCAGCTTAGGGAGACCGTCGGGCACTGAAGCTTTCTTT.

Many counts were recorded for this clonotype. The chain links TRBV5-1 to TRBJ2-2, with TRBD1 as a possible D gene (6 bases). Trimming removed 5 bases at V and 1 base at J, with 18 bases between. Germline V gives CDR1 SGHRS, CDR2 YFSETQ. The CDR3 consists of 17 residues. The CDR3 DNA reads TGCGCCAGCAGGCGGGCCCCGGGACAATTGAACACCGGGGAGCTGTTTTTT. Translated: CASRRAPGQLNTGELFF.

The sample holds many counts of this clonotype. This chain connects TRBV24-1 to TRBJ1-5; TRBD1 is a possible D gene (5 bases). V shed 5 bases and J shed 4 bases, with 17 bases lying between them. The CDR3 sequence is 16 residues long. CDR1 and CDR2 from the germline V gene are KGHDR and SFDVKD. The CDR3 loop is CATSGGSWGRNQPQHF. The DNA for the CDR3 is TGTGCCACCAGTGGGGGCTCGTGGGGGAGGAATCAGCCCCAGCATTTT.

This clonotype has at least ten counts. V and J are TRBV15 and TRBJ1-2, with TRBD1 identical over 9 bases. The CDR3 has 15 amino acids. V lost 0 bases to trimming and J lost 9 bases; unmatched junction nucleotides: 8. Germline CDR1 and CDR2: LNHNV and YYDKDF (reference sequence). CDR3 amino acids: CATSRDLGQGASYTF. DNA for the CDR3: TGTGCCACCAGCAGAGATCTGGGACAGGGCGCGAGCTACACCTTC.

This clonotype was observed many times. V is TRBV7-9 and J is TRBJ1-1; 8 positions agree with TRBD1. In germline, CDR1 is SEHNR, CDR2 FQNEAQ (reference sequence). J gave up 2 bases and V 5 bases, and 4 bases lay outside the gene matches. The length of the CDR3 is 14 residues. CDR3: CASSRDRRNTEAFF. CDR3 nucleotide sequence: TGTGCCAGCAGCCGGGACAGGAGAAACACTGAAGCTTTCTTT.

Ten or more counts support this clonotype. One end of the junction does not line up with germline, which may come from a read error. This chain links TRBV5-1 with TRBJ1-1, with 9 bases lining up with TRBD1. The germline gives CDR1 SGHRS, CDR2 YFSETQ. The CDR3 loop spans 14 amino acids. CDR3 in amino acids: CASSFGTGSTEAFF. The CDR3 nucleotides read TGTGCCAGCAGCTTTGGGACAGGGTCCACTGAAGCTTTCTTT.

This clonotype was recorded many times. The chain links TRBV28 to TRBJ2-2; D possibly corresponds to TRBD1 (6 bases). This CDR3 is 16 amino acids long. CDR1 and CDR2 from the germline V gene are MDHEN and SYDVKM. Trimming stripped 5 bases from V and 0 bases from J, with 13 bases between. CDR3: CASSAPGQTNTGELFF. For the CDR3, the DNA is TGTGCCAGCAGTGCCCCGGGACAAACGAACACCGGGGAGCTGTTTTTT.

The chain is built from TRBV28 and TRBJ2-7; 9 nucleotides align to TRBD1. In germline, CDR1 is MDHEN, CDR2 SYDVKM. The CDR3 spans 12 residues. With 5 bases clipped from V and 8 bases from J, the junction kept 4 bases outside the gene matches. The CDR3 nucleotides are TGTGCCAGCAGTACAGGGGGCCCCCAGCAGTACTTC. It translates to CASSTGGPQQYF.

The V gene is TRBV12-3 or TRBV12-4, the J gene TRBJ2-5; 8 bases line up with TRBD1. The trim removed 7 bases at V and 5 bases at J, leaving 6 bases unmatched. There are 13 residues in the CDR3. In DNA form, the CDR3 reads TGTGCCAGCACCAGGGGGCAAAGGGAGACCCAGTACTTC. It specifies CASTRGQRETQYF.

This clonotype was observed many times. This chain links TRBV12-3 or TRBV12-4 with TRBJ1-1, with D maybe TRBD1 (6 bases). V was trimmed by 1 base and J by 2 bases, leaving 14 bases between them. CDR3 size: 16 residues. CDR3 loop: CASSLGWGAFNTEAFF. In DNA form, the CDR3 reads TGTGCCAGCAGTTTAGGGTGGGGGGCGTTTAACACTGAAGCTTTCTTT.

The table lists this clonotype with a few counts. This chain uses TRBV10-3 with TRBJ2-5; D is perhaps TRBD1 or TRBD2 (5 bases each). The CDR3 runs 13 residues. The V and J ends lost 6 bases and 1 base respectively, with 9 bases between them. CDR1 ENHRY and CDR2 SYGVKD come from the germline V gene. As DNA, the CDR3 is TGTGCCATCAGGAGGGACCCCCAAGAGACCCAGTACTTC. The encoded protein is CAIRRDPQETQYF.

CDR3 residues: CASTDPPGGYTF. DNA of the CDR3: TGTGCCAGCACTGACCCTCCGGGGGGCTACACCTTC. The V call is TRBV6-2 or TRBV6-3, the J call TRBJ1-2; D is unclear. The CDR3 totals 12 residues. V dropped 7 bases and J dropped 8 bases, with 14 bases sitting between them. CDR1 MNHEY and CDR2 SVGEGT come from the germline V gene.

This clonotype has at least ten counts. V gene TRBV12-3 or TRBV12-4 combines with J gene TRBJ2-2; 8 nucleotides align to TRBD2. V lost 6 bases, J lost 4 bases, and 7 bases stayed unmatched. This CDR3 spans 15 amino acids. The CDR3 coding sequence is TGTGCCAGCAGCCCGGGGGGGGGAACCACCGGGGAGCTGTTTTTT. Its translation: CASSPGGGTTGELFF.

Many counts were recorded for this clonotype. The chain carries TRBV9 and TRBJ1-2; D remains ambiguous. The CDR3 is 13 amino acids. Trimming shortened V by 1 base and J by 1 base, and 5 bases separated the two germline ends. Germline V lookup: CDR1 SGDLS, CDR2 YYNGEE. CDR3 sequence: CASSVMSNYGYTF. For the CDR3, the DNA is TGTGCCAGCAGCGTAATGAGTAACTATGGCTACACCTTC.

This clonotype was counted many times. The V gene is TRBV6-2 or TRBV6-3, the J gene TRBJ2-4; 9 bases fit TRBD1. This CDR3 spans 17 amino acids. In germline, CDR1 is MNHEY, CDR2 SVGEGT. V was clipped by 6 bases and J by 7 bases; unmatched bases: 16. In nucleotides, the CDR3 is TGTGCCAGCAGACATCCAACAGCCGGGGACAGGGAGAACATTCAGTACTTC. This gives the protein CASRHPTAGDRENIQYF.

This clonotype was picked up one time. This chain uses TRBV20-1 with TRBJ1-1; unclear D gene. The ends were cut back, 7 bases at V and 10 bases at J, with 10 bases in the middle. The CDR3 sequence is 9 residues long. Germline CDR1 DFQATT, CDR2 SNEGSKA (reference sequence). The CDR3 sequence: CSVEHLAFF. CDR3 DNA: TGCAGTGTGGAACACCTAGCTTTCTTT.

The gene calls are TRBV24-1 and TRBJ2-7, with TRBD1 as a possible D gene (5 bases). Germline CDR1 is KGHDR and CDR2 is SFDVKD. V was pared by 3 bases and J by 5 bases, with 7 bases between. The CDR3 has 12 residues. This CDR3 is CATSDARDEQYF. DNA for the CDR3: TGTGCCACCAGTGATGCCAGGGACGAGCAGTACTTC.

This clonotype was detected a few times. The chain carries TRBV19 and TRBJ2-2, with D possibly being TRBD2 (6 bases). V was clipped by 6 bases and J by 6 bases, with 11 bases between them. From germline, CDR1 is LNHDA and CDR2 SQIVND (reference sequence). This CDR3 region has 13 residues. Written as DNA, the CDR3 is TGTGCCAGTAGGATCGGGGGTTCCGGGGAGCTGTTTTTT. Its protein is CASRIGGSGELFF. Drawing the rest from reference TRBV19 and TRBJ2-2, the complete variable domain is DGGITQSPKYLFRKEGQNVTLSCEQNLNHDAMYWYRQDPGQGLRLIYYSQIVNDFQKGDIAEGYSVSREKKESFPLTVTSAQKNPTAFYLCASRIGGSGELFFGEGSRLTVL.

The rearrangement joins TRBV29-1 to TRBJ2-7; D might be TRBD1 or TRBD2, each matching 5 bases. The CDR3 sequence is 12 residues long. V was trimmed by 7 bases and J by 6 bases, leaving 16 bases between them. Per germline, CDR1 SQVTM and CDR2 ANQGSEA. The CDR3 loop reads CSARRGVVEQYF. The CDR3 DNA follows: TGCAGCGCCCGAAGGGGAGTGGTCGAGCAGTACTTC.

This clonotype was found many times. V and J are TRBV28 and TRBJ2-7, with D perhaps TRBD1 or TRBD2 (5 bases each). V was clipped by 8 bases and J by 3 bases, with 17 bases between them. This CDR3 is built from 14 residues. Germline values: CDR1 MDHEN, CDR2 SYDVKM. The CDR3 protein is CASDPGPSYYEQYF. Written as DNA, the CDR3 is TGTGCCAGCGACCCGGGACCAAGTTACTACGAGCAGTACTTC.

The V gene is TRBV6-5, the J gene TRBJ2-7, with TRBD2 matching over 7 bases. V lost 2 bases and J lost 2; bases outside the gene matches: 6. CDR3 length equals 15 residues. CDR1 and CDR2 from the germline V gene are MNHEY and SVGAGI. The CDR3 region has the DNA TGTGCCAGCAGTTACAGTAGGGAGGGACCCTACGAGCAGTACTTC. Its protein product is CASSYSREGPYEQYF.